Listed here are 2 T cell receptor beta chains from one sample, sequenced in a study of T cell responses to AZD1222 COVID-19 vaccine. This table comes from immunoSEQ multiplex PCR, and its TCRdb copy is limited to in-frame clones, with some not included. In the table there are around 84,000 clones, roughly 86% of which are singletons. Material: peripheral blood, obtained on day 0 of AZD1222 vaccination. The source of these receptors is an adult in good health.

This chain connects TRBV7-8 to TRBJ2-7, with D possibly TRBD2 on 6 matching bases. V was clipped by 5 bases and J by 0 bases, with 17 bases between them. Germline-derived CDR1 and CDR2 are SGHVS and FQNEAQ. This CDR3 is 16 amino acids long. Here the CDR3 reads CASSQSRGGISYEQYF. The CDR3, as DNA: TGTGCCAGCAGCCAGAGTCGCGGCGGGATCTCCTACGAGCAGTACTTC.

V and J are TRBV5-5 and TRBJ1-5, with no clear D. CDR1 and CDR2 (germline): SGHKS, YYEKEE (reference sequence). Deletions cut 3 bases from V and 3 bases from J, with 13 bases between. The CDR3 consists of 15 residues. As DNA, the CDR3 is TGTGCCAGCAGCTCGGGTACAGCACTCAATCAGCCCCAGCATTTT. Protein product: CASSSGTALNQPQHF.